One T cell receptor beta chain is described in this entry. What it binds is not known. This sample is drawn from a study of cytomegalovirus exposure and HLA in healthy donors. V lost 3 bases, J lost 2 bases, and 6 bases stayed unmatched. The CDR3 loop spans 15 amino acids. Germline CDR1 reads LNHDA; CDR2 reads SQIVND (reference sequence). Assay: immunoSEQ multiplex PCR; the TCRdb copy retains only in-frame clones and omits some. In the table there are tens of thousands of clones, 90% to 95% of which are singletons. Study-wide results and caveats: In vitro confirmation showed three CMV-associated chains to be CMV antigen specific.

Sequencing was performed on PBMCs. The source is a woman younger than 30 in good health and CMV-seropositive. This chain joins TRBV19 and TRBJ2-5; 7 nucleotides agree with TRBD2. The CDR3 reads CASSISGRVQETQYF. The CDR3 nucleotides are TGTGCCAGTAGTATCTCAGGGAGGGTTCAAGAGACCCAGTACTTC.